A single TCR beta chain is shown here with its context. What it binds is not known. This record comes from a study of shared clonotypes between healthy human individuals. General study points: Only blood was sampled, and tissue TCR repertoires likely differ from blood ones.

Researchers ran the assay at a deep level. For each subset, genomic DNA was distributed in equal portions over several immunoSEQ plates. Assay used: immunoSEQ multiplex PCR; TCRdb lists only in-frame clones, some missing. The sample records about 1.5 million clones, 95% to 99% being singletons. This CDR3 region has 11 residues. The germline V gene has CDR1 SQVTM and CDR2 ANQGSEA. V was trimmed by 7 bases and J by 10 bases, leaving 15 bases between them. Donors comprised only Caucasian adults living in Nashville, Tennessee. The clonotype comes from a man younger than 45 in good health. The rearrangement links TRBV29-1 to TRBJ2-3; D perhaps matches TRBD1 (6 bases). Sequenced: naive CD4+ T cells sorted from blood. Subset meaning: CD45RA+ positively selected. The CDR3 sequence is CSAGTGSAQYF. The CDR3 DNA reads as TGCAGCGCCGGTACAGGGTCCGCGCAGTATTTT.